The 26 T cell receptor beta chains below were found in one sample sequenced in a study of T-cell memory formation after mild COVID-19. TCRdb used MiXCR to reprocess the 5' RACE reads, holding one entry per CDR3 protein. The sample yields fewer than 350,000 distinct CDR3 sequences, about 16% seen once. Sequencing was done on a sample of PBMCs or a T cell subset sorted from them (not recorded which). All receptors derive from a man younger than 30 who had mild COVID-19 (a few samples of this study predate the infection). Cell type and time point are not known.

This clonotype has more than one count but fewer than ten. The chain links TRBV4-3 to TRBJ2-3; D possibly corresponds to TRBD2 (6 bases). CDR3 length: 16 amino acids. Germline CDR1 LGHNA, CDR2 YSLEER. The V and J ends lost 1 base and 2 bases respectively, with 13 bases between them. The CDR3 region has the DNA TGCGCCAGCAGCCAAGTGGTGGGGGGACCCACAGATACGCAGTATTTT. It specifies CASSQVVGGPTDTQYF.

This sequence joins TRBV5-4 and TRBJ2-2; D tentatively reads TRBD1 or TRBD2 (5 bases each). The germline CDR1 and CDR2 sequences are SGHNT and YYREEE (reference sequence). The CDR3 is 14 residues long. V was trimmed by 0 bases and J by 4 bases, leaving 7 bases between them. This CDR3 reads CASSLAGTTGELFF. The CDR3 DNA reads TGTGCCAGCAGCTTGGCGGGGACCACCGGGGAGCTGTTTTTT.

The CDR3 sequence: CASSAALADYNEQFF. The DNA for the CDR3 is TGTGCCAGCAGTGCGGCACTAGCGGACTACAATGAGCAGTTCTTC. The chain carries TRBV6-1 and TRBJ2-1, with TRBD2 identical over 8 bases. The germline gives CDR1 MNHNS, CDR2 SASEGT. The junction had 5 bases not matched to a gene; V was cut back by 4 bases and J by 3 bases. The length of the CDR3 is 15 residues.

This chain uses TRBV7-8 with TRBJ1-5; a possible D gene is TRBD1 (6 bases). Germline V gives CDR1 SGHVS, CDR2 FQNEAQ. Trimming pared 5 bases from V and 3 bases from J, leaving 11 bases between. This CDR3 spans 14 amino acids. CDR3 nucleotide sequence: TGTGCCAGCAGCCCGGACAGAATCAATCAGCCCCAGCATTTT. Translated, it gives CASSPDRINQPQHF.

This clonotype was detected a few times. CDR3 protein: CASSSKTASTDTQYF. CDR3 DNA: TGTGCCAGCAGCTCAAAGACAGCTAGCACAGATACGCAGTATTTT. The chain links TRBV7-6 to TRBJ2-3, with a weak D call TRBD1 (5 bases). Looked up from germline, CDR1 is SGHVS and CDR2 is FNYEAQ. Trimming removed 4 bases at V and 0 bases at J, with 11 bases between. There are 15 residues in the CDR3.

This clonotype was seen more than once but under ten times. The genes are TRBV15 and TRBJ1-1, with a weak D call TRBD1 (6 bases). Germline V CDR1 and CDR2: LNHNV, YYDKDF (reference sequence). CDR3 length: 15 amino acids. Trimming removed 0 bases at V and 4 bases at J, with 12 bases between. This CDR3 is CATSRDRGAGTEAFF. The CDR3 bases are TGTGCCACCAGCAGAGATCGGGGGGCCGGCACTGAAGCTTTCTTT.

This clonotype came up a few times. The genes are TRBV6-2 or TRBV6-3 and TRBJ2-1; maybe TRBD2 (5 bases). Trimming removed 6 bases at V and 6 bases at J, with 12 bases between. The CDR3 extends over 13 amino acids. Per germline, CDR1 MNHEY and CDR2 SVGEGT. The CDR3 sequence: CASSQGLVNEQFF. CDR3 DNA: TGTGCCAGCAGCCAAGGACTGGTCAATGAGCAGTTCTTC.

A few counts support this clonotype. The genes are TRBV18 and TRBJ2-2; TRBD2 might be the D (5 bases). The germline CDR1 and CDR2 sequences are KGHSH and LQKENI. Trimming removed 3 bases from V and 7 bases from J, with 9 bases in between. CDR3 length: 13 amino acids. CDR3 sequence (DNA): TGTGCCAGCTCACCGATCGGGGACGGGGAGCTGTTTTTT. Translating it yields CASSPIGDGELFF.

This clonotype has a handful of counts. The chain has TRBV7-7 and TRBJ2-7; 7 positions agree with TRBD1. V was clipped by 5 bases and J by 1 base; unmatched bases: 5. This CDR3 spans 14 amino acids. Germline lookup yields CDR1 SSHAT and CDR2 FNYEAQ (reference sequence). CDR3 protein: CASSPRTGSYEQYF. The CDR3 DNA reads as TGTGCCAGCAGCCCCCGGACAGGATCCTACGAGCAGTACTTC. Full variable domain (rest looked up from reference TRBV7-7 and TRBJ2-7): GAGVSQSPRYKVTKRGQDVTLRCDPISSHATLYWYQQALGQGPEFLTYFNYEAQPDKSGLPSDRFSAERPEGSISTLTIQRTEQRDSAMYRCASSPRTGSYEQYFGPGTRLTVT.

The chain recombines TRBV28 with TRBJ2-7; TRBD1 aligns across 9 bases. The J segment lost 6 bases and the V segment lost 6 bases, leaving 9 bases of the junction unmatched. The germline V gene has CDR1 MDHEN and CDR2 SYDVKM. This CDR3 spans 14 amino acids. The CDR3 loop is CASSRPGQGREQYV. CDR3 bases: TGTGCCAGCAGCCGACCGGGACAGGGTCGCGAGCAGTACGTC.

The J gene is TRBJ2-7, the V gene TRBV12-3 or TRBV12-4; D is possibly TRBD1 (5 bases). The V end was cut by 4 bases, the J end by 2 bases, with 12 bases between. The CDR3 contains 14 residues. CDR3 sequence (DNA): TGTGCCAGCAGTTCGCAGGGTGGAACCTACGAGCAGTACTTC. This encodes CASSSQGGTYEQYF.

CDR3 protein: CSARRPGGNEQYV. CDR3 sequence (DNA): TGCAGTGCTAGAAGACCTGGTGGGAACGAGCAGTACGTC. The J gene is TRBJ2-7, the V gene TRBV20-1; D gene unclear. CDR1 DFQATT and CDR2 SNEGSKA come from the germline V gene (reference sequence). Trimming shortened V by 2 bases and J by 5 bases, and 13 bases separated the two germline ends. This CDR3 comprises 13 residues.

This sequence joins TRBV7-6 and TRBJ1-5; the D is unclear. Germline V lookup: CDR1 SGHVS, CDR2 FNYEAQ. The V end was cut by 8 bases, the J end by 10 bases, with 15 bases between. The CDR3 has 12 amino acids. The CDR3: CASRPPYGPQHF. The CDR3 DNA follows: TGTGCCAGCCGCCCCCCCTATGGTCCCCAGCATTTT.

This clonotype was counted a few times. V is TRBV28 and J is TRBJ2-4; weak D call: TRBD2 (6 bases). Trimming took off 3 bases at V and 3 bases at J, with 9 bases between the two ends. Germline-derived CDR1 and CDR2 are MDHEN and SYDVKM. The CDR3 consists of 14 residues. The CDR3 sequence: CASSFSRGKNIQYF. In nucleotides, the CDR3 is TGTGCCAGCAGTTTTTCGCGGGGCAAAAACATTCAGTACTTC.

This clonotype was picked up a small number of times. The rearrangement joins TRBV7-6 to TRBJ2-7; 10 nucleotides agree with TRBD2. Trimming cost V 3 bases and J 4 bases; bases outside gene matches: 3. Germline V CDR1 and CDR2: SGHVS, FNYEAQ. The CDR3 is 14 amino acids. In nucleotides, the CDR3 is TGTGCCAGCAGCTTTAGTAGCGGGGGGTACGAGCAGTACTTC. Translation gives CASSFSSGGYEQYF.

The J gene is TRBJ2-1, the V gene TRBV6-2 or TRBV6-3; D gene ambiguous. The CDR3 runs to 11 residues. Germline CDR1 MNHEY, CDR2 SVGEGT. Trimming cost V 6 bases and J 6 bases, with 6 bases left between them. The CDR3 sequence: CASSNSNEQFF. CDR3 DNA: TGTGCCAGCAGCAACAGCAATGAGCAGTTCTTC.

This clonotype was picked up a small number of times. The J gene is TRBJ1-5, the V gene TRBV2; possibly TRBD1 for D (5 bases). Germline CDR1 is SNHLY and CDR2 is FYNNEI. Trimming removed 5 bases at V and 3 bases at J, with 11 bases between. The CDR3 loop spans 14 amino acids. The CDR3 here is CASSLRQFNQPQHF. DNA for the CDR3: TGTGCCAGCAGTCTGAGACAGTTCAATCAGCCCCAGCATTTT.

This clonotype was counted between two and nine times. The gene calls are TRBV20-1 and TRBJ1-2, with D possibly being TRBD1 (5 bases). V was clipped by 6 bases and J by 0 bases, with 11 bases between them. Looked up from germline, CDR1 is DFQATT and CDR2 is SNEGSKA (reference sequence). CDR3 length equals 13 residues. As DNA, the CDR3 is TGCAGTGCGGGTGGGGGAGCTAACTATGGCTACACCTTC. Translated: CSAGGGANYGYTF.

The chain recombines TRBV4-1 with TRBJ2-7, with 7 bases lining up with TRBD2. V gave up 1 base and J gave up 7 bases; unmatched junction bases: 7. This CDR3 contains 14 residues. CDR1 is MGHRA and CDR2 is YSYEKL in the germline V gene. The CDR3 bases are TGCGCCAGCAGCCAAGGGGAGGGGATGGGGGAGCAGTACGTC. Its protein product is CASSQGEGMGEQYV.

Only a few counts were recorded for this clonotype. The rearrangement joins TRBV7-2 to TRBJ2-3, with TRBD1 matching over 8 bases. The ends lost 4 bases at V and 3 bases at J; junction bases unmatched: 6. Germline CDR1 reads SGHTA; CDR2 reads FQGNSA. The CDR3 spans 15 residues. CDR3 in amino acids: CASSWARGPTDTQYF. CDR3 in DNA: TGTGCCAGCAGCTGGGCCAGGGGGCCGACAGATACGCAGTATTTT. Using reference TRBV7-2 and TRBJ2-3 for the parts outside the CDR3, the full variable domain is GAGVSQSPSNKVTEKGKDVELRCDPISGHTALYWYRQSLGQGLEFLIYFQGNSAPDKSGLPSDRFSAERTGGSVSTLTIQRTQQEDSAVYLCASSWARGPTDTQYFGPGTRLTVL.

The gene calls are TRBV7-2 and TRBJ1-6, with 11 bases lining up with TRBD1. Germline lookup yields CDR1 SGHTA and CDR2 FQGNSA. The CDR3 extends over 15 amino acids. V trimming: 1 base; J trimming: 11 bases; junction bases outside the gene matches: 4. DNA for the CDR3: TGTGCCAGCAGCTTAGGGACAGGGGGCTTAACACCCCTCCACTTT. Protein: CASSLGTGGLTPLHF.

The V call is TRBV20-1, the J call TRBJ2-3; 8 bases align to TRBD2. J lost 2 bases, V lost 8 bases, and 6 bases had no gene match. Germline V lookup: CDR1 DFQATT, CDR2 SNEGSKA (reference sequence). The CDR3 is 13 amino acids. The CDR3 nucleotides read TGCAGTTCCCGAGCGGGGGCCACAGATACGCAGTATTTT. Translation: CSSRAGATDTQYF.

This clonotype was seen a handful of times. V and J are TRBV18 and TRBJ2-3, with TRBD2 identical over 9 bases. Germline lookup yields CDR1 KGHSH and CDR2 LQKENI. CDR3 length: 16 amino acids. V was clipped by 6 bases and J by 8 bases; unmatched bases: 15. CDR3 amino acids: CASSPAASGGSGTQYF. The CDR3 DNA is TGTGCCAGCTCCCCCGCGGCCAGCGGGGGGTCGGGTACGCAGTATTTT.

A few counts support this clonotype. The J gene is TRBJ1-1, the V gene TRBV20-1; maybe TRBD1 (6 bases). CDR3 length: 15 residues. The germline V gene has CDR1 DFQATT and CDR2 SNEGSKA (reference sequence). Trimming removed 3 bases at V and 3 bases at J, with 17 bases between. The CDR3 nucleotides are TGCAGTGCTAGGGACCCCTACAGGGAGCACACTGAAGCTTTCTTT. Translated, it gives CSARDPYREHTEAFF.

The V and J genes are TRBV6-6 and TRBJ2-5; 9 bases line up with TRBD2. With V trimmed by 6 bases and J by 4 bases, 6 bases remained unmatched. The CDR3 loop spans 14 amino acids. Germline V gene data show CDR1 as MNHNY and CDR2 as SVGAGI (reference sequence). The CDR3 sequence is CASRAGGHGETQYF. CDR3 coding DNA: TGTGCCAGCAGAGCGGGGGGCCATGGAGAGACCCAGTACTTC.

This clonotype was recorded many times. The chain employs TRBV4-3 and TRBJ2-5, with TRBD1 matching over 9 bases. The CDR3 has 15 amino acids. After removal of 4 bases from V and 0 bases from J, the junction contained 3 bases not matched to a gene. Germline loops: CDR1 LGHNA, CDR2 YSLEER. This chain's CDR3 is CASSRGQGYQETQYF. The CDR3 nucleotides read TGCGCCAGCAGCCGCGGACAGGGGTACCAAGAGACCCAGTACTTC.